Shown below are 9 T cell receptor beta chains from a single sample sequenced in a study of cytomegalovirus exposure and HLA in healthy donors. Primers: 60 Vbeta forward and 13 Jbeta reverse. Clones were read by immunoSEQ multiplex PCR, and TCRdb kept only the in-frame ones, dropping some. The repertoire holds some 130,000 clones, more than 75% seen once, with 5.2% in the top ten. The specimen was PBMCs. Receptor source: a woman aged 25 to 45 in good health and CMV-seronegative.

V is TRBV28 and J is TRBJ2-2, with D perhaps matching TRBD2 (7 bases). CDR1 is MDHEN and CDR2 is SYDVKM in the germline V gene. The V end was cut by 1 base, the J end by 1 base, with 13 bases between. The CDR3 runs 17 residues. CDR3 DNA: TGTGCCAGCAGTTTATTAGGGGGGGGCCAGAACACCGGGGAGCTGTTTTTT. It yields the protein CASSLLGGGQNTGELFF.

This chain uses TRBV7-9 with TRBJ1-1; D uncertain. With 5 bases removed from V and 6 bases from J, the gap between germline ends came to 13 bases. The CDR3 length is 13 residues. The germline V gene encodes CDR1 SEHNR and CDR2 FQNEAQ (reference sequence). CDR3 sequence: CASSAGVVPEAFF. The CDR3 DNA follows: TGTGCCAGCAGCGCGGGAGTAGTTCCTGAAGCTTTCTTT.

The rearrangement uses TRBV30 and TRBJ1-1; 9 positions match TRBD1. CDR1 is GTSNPN and CDR2 is SVGIG in the germline V gene (reference sequence). CDR3 length: 14 amino acids. Trimming removed 0 bases from V and 9 bases from J; junction bases left unmatched: 8. CDR3 nucleotide sequence: TGTGCCTGGAGTGTAGGGGACAGGGAACTCAAAGCTTTCTTT. Its protein is CAWSVGDRELKAFF.

The gene calls are TRBV6-5 and TRBJ2-7; 7 positions match TRBD2. The CDR3 has 15 residues. Unmatched junction bases numbered 13, after V lost 4 bases and J lost 7 bases. CDR1 is MNHEY, CDR2 SVGAGI, per germline. In DNA form, the CDR3 reads TGTGCCAGCAGTTCTCCCTGGAGGGGAGGGAGGGAGCAGTACTTC. This codes for CASSSPWRGGREQYF.

The chain has TRBV6-4 and TRBJ2-2; D possibly corresponds to TRBD1 (5 bases). Germline V gives CDR1 MRHNA, CDR2 SNTAGT. This CDR3 contains 14 residues. V lost 5 bases, J lost 0 bases, and 7 bases lay in between. The CDR3 loop is CASSRGTNTGELFF. The CDR3 DNA reads TGTGCCAGCAGTAGGGGCACGAACACCGGGGAGCTGTTTTTT.

The genes are TRBV4-2 and TRBJ1-1, with TRBD1 as a possible D gene (6 bases). The CDR3 runs to 15 residues. Germline V lookup: CDR1 LGHNA, CDR2 YNFKEQ. The germline V and J ends were trimmed by 2 bases and 4 bases, with 14 bases remaining between them. The CDR3 reads CASSQNTQGPTEAFF. The CDR3 DNA sequence: TGTGCCAGCAGCCAAAATACACAGGGTCCCACTGAAGCTTTCTTT.

The V and J genes are TRBV11-2 and TRBJ2-3, with D possibly matching TRBD2 (6 bases). CDR1 SGHAT and CDR2 FQNNGV come from the germline V gene. The V end was cut by 8 bases, the J end by 4 bases, with 13 bases between. This CDR3 spans 13 amino acids. CDR3 sequence reads: CASLRSGADTQYF. CDR3 nucleotides: TGTGCCAGCCTGAGGTCGGGGGCAGATACGCAGTATTTT.

The J gene is TRBJ2-1, the V gene TRBV7-8; 8 nucleotides match TRBD1. CDR3 length equals 16 residues. Germline V gives CDR1 SGHVS, CDR2 FQNEAQ. With 5 bases clipped from V and 2 bases from J, the junction kept 8 bases outside the gene matches. CDR3 in amino acids: CASSTRQGRTYNEQFF. The DNA of the CDR3 is TGTGCCAGCAGCACTCGACAGGGGAGGACCTACAATGAGCAGTTCTTC.

A word on this clone: This CDR3 is also generated by other DNA sequences in the sample. The V gene is TRBV5-1, the J gene TRBJ2-2; maybe TRBD1 (5 bases). From germline, CDR1 is SGHRS and CDR2 YFSETQ. The V end was cut by 3 bases, the J end by 4 bases, with 7 bases between. The CDR3 spans 13 residues. For the CDR3, the DNA is TGCGCCAGCAGCTCAGGGTTCACCGGGGAGCTGTTTTTT. Protein: CASSSGFTGELFF.